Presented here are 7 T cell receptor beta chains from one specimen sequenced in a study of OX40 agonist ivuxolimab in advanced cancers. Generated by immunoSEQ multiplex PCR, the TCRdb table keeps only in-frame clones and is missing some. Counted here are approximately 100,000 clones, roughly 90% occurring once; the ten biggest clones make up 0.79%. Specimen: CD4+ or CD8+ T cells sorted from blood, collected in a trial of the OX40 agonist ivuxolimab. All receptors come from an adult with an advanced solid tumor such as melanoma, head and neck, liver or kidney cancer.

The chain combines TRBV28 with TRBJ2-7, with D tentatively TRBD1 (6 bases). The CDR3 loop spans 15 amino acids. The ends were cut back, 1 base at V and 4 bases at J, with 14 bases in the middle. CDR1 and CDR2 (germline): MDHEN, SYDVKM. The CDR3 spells CASSLFWGRGYEQYF. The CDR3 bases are TGTGCCAGCAGTTTATTTTGGGGGCGCGGGTACGAGCAGTACTTC. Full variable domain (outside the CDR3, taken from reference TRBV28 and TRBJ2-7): DVKVTQSSRYLVKRTGEKVFLECVQDMDHENMFWYRQDPGLGLRLIYFSYDVKMKEKGDIPEGYSVSREKKERFSLILESASTNQTSMYLCASSLFWGRGYEQYFGPGTRLTVT.

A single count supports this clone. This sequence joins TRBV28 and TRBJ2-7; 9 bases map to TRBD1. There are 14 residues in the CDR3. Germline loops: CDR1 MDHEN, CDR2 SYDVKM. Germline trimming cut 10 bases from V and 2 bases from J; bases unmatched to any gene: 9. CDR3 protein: CATIDRGGTYEQYF. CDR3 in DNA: TGTGCCACAATCGACAGGGGGGGAACCTACGAGCAGTACTTC.

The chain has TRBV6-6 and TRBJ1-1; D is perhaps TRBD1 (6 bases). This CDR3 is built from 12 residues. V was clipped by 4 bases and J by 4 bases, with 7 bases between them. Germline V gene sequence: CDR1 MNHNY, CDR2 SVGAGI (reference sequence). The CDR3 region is CASSSQGTEAFF. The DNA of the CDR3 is TGTGCCAGCAGTTCACAGGGCACTGAAGCTTTCTTT.

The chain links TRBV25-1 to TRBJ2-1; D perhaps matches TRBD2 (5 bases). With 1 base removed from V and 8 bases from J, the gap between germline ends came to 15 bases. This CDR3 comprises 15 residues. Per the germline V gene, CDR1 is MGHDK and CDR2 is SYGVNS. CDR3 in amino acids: CASSELMVRADEQFF. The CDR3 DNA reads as TGTGCCAGCAGTGAATTGATGGTGCGGGCCGATGAGCAGTTCTTC. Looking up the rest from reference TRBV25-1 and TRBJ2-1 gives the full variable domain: EADIYQTPRYLVIGTGKKITLECSQTMGHDKMYWYQQDPGMELHLIHYSYGVNSTEKGDLSSESTVSRIRTEHFPLTLESARPSHTSQYLCASSELMVRADEQFFGPGTRLTVL.

The CDR3 protein is CASSLQGDGYTF. CDR3 DNA sequence: TGTGCCAGTAGTCTGCAGGGAGATGGCTACACCTTC. V is TRBV19 and J is TRBJ1-2, with D tentatively TRBD1 (5 bases). The CDR3 totals 12 residues. V was cut by 5 bases and J by 6 bases, with 10 bases left in between. Germline V gives CDR1 LNHDA, CDR2 SQIVND (reference sequence).

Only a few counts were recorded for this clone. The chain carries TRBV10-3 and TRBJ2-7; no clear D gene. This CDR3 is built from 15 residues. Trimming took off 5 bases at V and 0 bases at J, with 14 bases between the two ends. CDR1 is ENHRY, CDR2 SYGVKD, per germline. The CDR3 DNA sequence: TGTGCCATCAGTTACGGACCTCGAAGCTCCTACGAGCAGTACTTC. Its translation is CAISYGPRSSYEQYF.

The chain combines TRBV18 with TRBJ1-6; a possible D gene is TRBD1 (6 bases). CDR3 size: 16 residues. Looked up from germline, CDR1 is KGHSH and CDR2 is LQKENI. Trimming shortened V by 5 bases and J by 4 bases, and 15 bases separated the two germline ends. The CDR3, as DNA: TGTGCCAGCTCAATCTCAGGGGTTGAGTATAATTCACCCCTCCACTTT. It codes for CASSISGVEYNSPLHF.